One sample yielded the 3 T cell receptor beta chains listed below, sequenced in a study of cytomegalovirus exposure and HLA in healthy donors. The PCR contained 60 Vbeta and 13 Jbeta primers. TCRdb keeps only in-frame clones here, not all; method: immunoSEQ multiplex PCR. The sample holds about 150,000 clones, roughly 75% seen once. Sequencing input: PBMCs. The receptor source for this set is a man aged 18 to 35 in good health and CMV-seronegative.

The V and J genes are TRBV5-1 and TRBJ2-1; TRBD1 matches at 7 bases. This CDR3 is 16 amino acids long. The germline V gene encodes CDR1 SGHRS and CDR2 YFSETQ. V gave up 3 bases and J gave up 0 bases; unmatched junction bases: 6. Here the CDR3 DNA reads TGCGCCAGCAGCTCCGAGGGGGCCCTCTCCTACAATGAGCAGTTCTTC. Protein: CASSSEGALSYNEQFF.

J is TRBJ1-2 and V is TRBV7-9; D call uncertain. The CDR3 length is 11 residues. V was trimmed by 5 bases and J by 4 bases, leaving 5 bases between them. CDR1 SEHNR and CDR2 FQNEAQ come from the germline V gene (reference sequence). CDR3 bases: TGTGCCAGCAGCGCACTCTATGGCTACACCTTC. Translating gives CASSALYGYTF.

This clone was recorded only once. The V gene is TRBV4-3, the J gene TRBJ2-1, with 8 bases matching TRBD1. Germline V CDR1 and CDR2: LGHNA, YSLEER. The CDR3 is made up of 14 amino acids. V shed 4 bases, J shed 6 bases, and the junction held 5 bases outside the gene matches. The CDR3 DNA sequence: TGCGCCAGCAGCCCAGGGGGCTGGGGCAATGAGCAGTTCTTC. Translation gives CASSPGGWGNEQFF.